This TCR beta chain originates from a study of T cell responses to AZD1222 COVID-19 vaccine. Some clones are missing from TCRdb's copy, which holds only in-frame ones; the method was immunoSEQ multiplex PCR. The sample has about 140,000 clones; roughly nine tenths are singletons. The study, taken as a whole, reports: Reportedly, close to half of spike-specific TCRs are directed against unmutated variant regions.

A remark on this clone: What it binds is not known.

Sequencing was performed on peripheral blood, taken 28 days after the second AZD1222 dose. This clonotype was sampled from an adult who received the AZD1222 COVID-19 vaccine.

CDR3 DNA sequence: TGTGCCAGCAGCGTAGGCCCAGGGGGGGAAGCCAAAAACATTCAGTACTTC. Translating it yields CASSVGPGGEAKNIQYF. The V call is TRBV9, the J call TRBJ2-4; D may correspond to TRBD1 or TRBD2 (7 bases each). The germline V gene encodes CDR1 SGDLS and CDR2 YYNGEE. V gave up 0 bases and J gave up 0 bases, with 13 bases separating them. The CDR3 has 17 amino acids.